This T cell receptor (beta chain) was retrieved from a study of blood T cell repertoires in COVID-19. The wider study: Some COVID-19 samples were acute and others convalescent; all came from the United States, Italy and Spain.

As handled by the study authors: Amplifying reference gene primers gave estimates of nucleated cell counts. Data came from immunoSEQ multiplex PCR; TCRdb stores just in-frame clones and leaves some out. The DNA gave D and trimming, while V, J and clone size come from that table. The data show about 200,000 clones, around 81% seen once. Seattle cases were enrolled at active infection and followed longitudinally. There are 15 residues in the CDR3. CDR1 and CDR2 from the germline V gene are LGHDT and YNNKEL (reference sequence). Trimming removed 3 bases at V and 6 bases at J, with 15 bases between. The chain has TRBV3-1 (or the pseudogene TRBV3-2) and TRBJ1-5; perhaps TRBD1 as D (6 bases). The sequence was obtained from a man aged 60 to 75 with COVID-19, enrolled during active disease. Sequencing input: peripheral blood. CDR3 bases: TGTGCCAGCAGCCAGGGAGAGACAGGCACTCAGCCCCAGCATTTT. Protein: CASSQGETGTQPQHF.